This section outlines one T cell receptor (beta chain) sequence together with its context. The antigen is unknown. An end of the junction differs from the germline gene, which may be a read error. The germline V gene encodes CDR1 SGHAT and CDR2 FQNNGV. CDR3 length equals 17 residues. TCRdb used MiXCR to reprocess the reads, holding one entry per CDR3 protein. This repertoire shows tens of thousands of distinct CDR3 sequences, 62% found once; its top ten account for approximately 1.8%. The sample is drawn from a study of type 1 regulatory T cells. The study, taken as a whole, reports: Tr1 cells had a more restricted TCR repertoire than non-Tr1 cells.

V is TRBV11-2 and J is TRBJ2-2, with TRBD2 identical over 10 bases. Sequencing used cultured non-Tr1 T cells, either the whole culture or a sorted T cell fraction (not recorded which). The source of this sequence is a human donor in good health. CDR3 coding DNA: TGTGCTAGCAGCTTACTTTCTAGCGGGAGAAACACCGGGGAGCTGTTTTTT. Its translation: CASSLLSSGRNTGELFF. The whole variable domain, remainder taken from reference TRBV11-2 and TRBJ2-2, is EAGVAQSPRYKIIEKRQSVAFWCNPISGHATLYWYQQILGQGPKLLIQFQNNGVVDDSQLPKDRFSAERLKGVDSTLKIQPAKLEDSAVYLCASSLLSSGRNTGELFFGEGSRLTVL.